This T cell receptor (beta chain) was observed in a study of CD8 T cells in ankylosing spondylitis. The CDR3 has 15 amino acids. CDR1 SEHNR and CDR2 FQNEAQ come from the germline V gene (reference sequence). The V segment lost 2 bases and the J segment 5 bases; nucleotides outside the gene matches: 5. TCRdb fed the 5' RACE reads into MiXCR, producing one record per CDR3 protein. The sample records nearly 350,000 distinct CDR3 sequences, over 12% being singletons. The clonotype originates from a male donor with ankylosing spondylitis or in good health (not recorded which). The rearrangement joins TRBV7-9 to TRBJ2-2; 7 positions match TRBD1. Source material: blood, either unsorted or a sorted T cell fraction (not recorded which). The CDR3 DNA is TGTGCCAGCAGCTTACAGGGGGTGATAACCGGGGAGCTGTTTTTT. Translating it yields CASSLQGVITGELFF.